This entry features one T cell receptor (beta chain) sequence. Its antigen is not identified. This record comes from a study of cytomegalovirus exposure and HLA in healthy donors. The study's findings and limits: A later analysis found TCR association rates differed by HLA locus, highest for DRB1 and lowest for HLA-C. Overall, some 160 TCR beta chains were annotated as cytomegalovirus-associated.

Trimming pared 3 bases from V and 0 bases from J, leaving 15 bases between. This CDR3 is built from 17 residues. Germline V lookup: CDR1 SGHRS, CDR2 YFSETQ. Primers for the PCR totalled 60 Vbeta and 13 Jbeta. Libraries were prepared by immunoSEQ multiplex PCR; TCRdb keeps only in-frame clonotypes and omits some of them. Its listing shows 120,000 to 150,000 clones. This receptor was obtained from a woman aged 45-65 years in good health and CMV-seronegative. V usage is TRBV5-1 and J usage is TRBJ2-2, with D possibly TRBD1 on 6 matching bases. Sequencing used PBMCs. The CDR3 here is CASSSSPGHTNTGELFF. The DNA of the CDR3 is TGCGCCAGCAGCTCCTCTCCGGGACATACGAACACCGGGGAGCTGTTTTTT.